Included here is one TCR beta chain sequence, with context. Its antigen is unidentified. CDR3 size: 15 residues. Germline V lookup: CDR1 MNHEY, CDR2 SVGAGI. After removal of 5 bases from V and 6 bases from J, the junction contained 5 bases not matched to a gene. These data come from a study of T-cell memory formation after mild COVID-19. Study context: TCR clusters mostly belonged to single donors. Study-level points and caveats: For second-wave clones that peaked at day 37, SARS-CoV-2 specificity went unverified. Contracting CD8+ clones were enriched in EMRA, CD4+ mainly in CM and EM.

TCRdb passed the 5' RACE reads through MiXCR, listing each CDR3 protein once. Of 450,000 or so distinct CDR3 sequences in the sample, 20% to 30% are singletons; the top ten hold approximately 12%. The source of this sequence is an adult woman who had mild COVID-19 (a few samples of this study predate the infection). Cell type and time point are not known. Sequenced input: PBMCs or a T cell subset sorted from them (not recorded which). The chain has TRBV6-5 and TRBJ2-3, with 13 bases matching TRBD2. The CDR3 spells CASSRGLAGDDTQYF. The CDR3, as DNA: TGTGCCAGCAGTCGCGGACTAGCGGGGGATGATACGCAGTATTTT.